This T cell receptor (beta chain) comes out of a study of blood T cell repertoires in COVID-19. Germline-derived CDR1 and CDR2 are KGHSH and LQKENI. V was cut by 1 base and J by 5 bases, with 17 bases left in between. This CDR3 region has 17 residues. Method: immunoSEQ multiplex PCR; TCRdb's copy keeps in-frame clones and lacks some. This sample has 55,000 to 95,000 clones, with over 80% found just once. What was sequenced was peripheral blood. The sequence was collected from a woman between 55 and 75 years old with acute or convalescent COVID-19. This chain links TRBV18 with TRBJ1-4; TRBD1 is a possible D gene (5 bases). CDR3 DNA sequence: TGTGCCAGCTCACCACGCCAGGGTTCTAGGTACAATGAAAAACTGTTTTTT. Amino acids: CASSPRQGSRYNEKLFF.